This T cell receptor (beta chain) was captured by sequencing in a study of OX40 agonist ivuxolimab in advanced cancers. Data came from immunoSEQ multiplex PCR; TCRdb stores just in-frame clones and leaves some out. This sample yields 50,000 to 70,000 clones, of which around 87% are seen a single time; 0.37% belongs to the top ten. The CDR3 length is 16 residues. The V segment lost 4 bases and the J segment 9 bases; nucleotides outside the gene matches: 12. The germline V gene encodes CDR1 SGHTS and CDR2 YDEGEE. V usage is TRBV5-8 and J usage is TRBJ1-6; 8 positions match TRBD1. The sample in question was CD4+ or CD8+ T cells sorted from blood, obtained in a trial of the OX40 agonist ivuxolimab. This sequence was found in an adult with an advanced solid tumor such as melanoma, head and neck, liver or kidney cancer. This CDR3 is CASSPQGQGLGSPLHF. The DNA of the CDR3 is TGTGCCAGCAGCCCCCAAGGACAGGGTCTGGGTTCACCCCTCCACTTT.